These 2 T cell receptor beta chains came from one sample sequenced in a study of tissue T cells after allogeneic stem cell transplantation. Profiling relied on immunoSEQ multiplex PCR, and the TCRdb table lists in-frame clones only, not all of them. Here the sample spans roughly 30,000 clones, 65% to 90% being singletons. The input for sequencing was blood, taken before transplantation. The receptor source for this set is a woman between 18 and 50 years old who later had graft-versus-host disease after an allogeneic stem cell transplant.

The genes are TRBV3-1 (or the pseudogene TRBV3-2) and TRBJ2-7; TRBD1 matches at 8 bases. Trimming took 7 bases from V and 6 from J; bases not matched to a gene: 8. CDR3 length equals 13 residues. Germline V lookup: CDR1 LGHDT, CDR2 YNNKEL (reference sequence). The CDR3 DNA reads TGTGCCAGCAAATTTGACAGGGGTACCGAGCAGTACTTC. Protein sequence: CASKFDRGTEQYF.

By share of the sample, this clone is medium-sized. Other nucleotide sequences in the sample specify the same CDR3. The chain couples TRBV6-4 to TRBJ2-2; D might be TRBD2 (5 bases). V lost 4 bases, J lost 2 bases, and 5 bases lay in between. The CDR3 runs to 13 residues. The germline CDR1 and CDR2 sequences are MRHNA and SNTAGT. The DNA of the CDR3 is TGTGCCAGCAGTGGGACTAACACCGGGGAGCTGTTTTTT. This translates into CASSGTNTGELFF.